This T cell receptor beta chain appears in the sequencing data of a study of cytomegalovirus exposure and HLA in healthy donors. At the level of the study: Per a later analysis, the roughly 690 first-cohort and fewer than 150 validation repertoires shared one platform.

Comment on this clone: What it binds is unknown.

Generated by immunoSEQ multiplex PCR, the TCRdb table keeps only in-frame clones and is missing some. Of 150,000 to 200,000 clones listed, around 86% are singletons. Whole-study findings and limits: Investigators reported more than 150 TCR beta chains as tied to cytomegalovirus. It was found in a later analysis that first-cohort TCR clusters tended to co-occur in the 120 validation repertoires. Rare sequences made up most TCRs, while some public TCRs were found in many donors.

The sample consisted of PBMCs. This receptor was identified in a man in his thirties or forties in good health and CMV-seropositive.

The CDR3 protein is CATRDRGLFREQFF. The CDR3, as DNA: TGTGCCACCCGGGACAGGGGGCTCTTCAGGGAGCAGTTCTTC. This chain connects TRBV6-5 to TRBJ2-1, with TRBD1 matching 12 bases. The CDR3 covers 14 residues. Germline V gene data show CDR1 as MNHEY and CDR2 as SVGAGI. V was pared by 10 bases and J by 10 bases, with 11 bases of the junction left unmatched.